The 24 T cell receptor beta chains reported below all come from one sample, sequenced in a study of CD8 T cell repertoires and HIV-1 epitope variants (TCRdb year 2020). Libraries were constructed by the immunoSEQ multiplex PCR assay. TCRdb provides this immuneACCESS table in a form limited to in-frame rearrangements. Some clones are lacking; in checked studies, under half of them reflect an unresolved V gene, and why the rest are absent is not known. In this sample the table shows under 7,500 clones, about two thirds of which occur a single time. 40% to 45% of the sample goes to the ten largest clones. No antigen is known for these receptors. Specimen: cultured CD8+ T cells derived from PBMCs. These receptors were taken from a male donor with HIV.

The chain joins TRBV5-4 to TRBJ1-4; unclear D gene. This CDR3 is built from 14 residues. Germline values: CDR1 SGHNT, CDR2 YYREEE (reference sequence). The ends were cut back, 0 bases at V and 7 bases at J, with 10 bases in the middle. CDR3 loop: CASSLGGRTEKLFF. For the CDR3, the DNA is TGTGCCAGCAGCTTGGGGGGTAGGACTGAAAAACTGTTTTTT.

J is TRBJ1-4 and V is TRBV27, with D hard to call. In germline, CDR1 is MNHEY, CDR2 SMNVEV (reference sequence). The V gene lost 2 bases and the J gene lost 7 bases, with 2 bases spanning the gap. The CDR3 covers 11 residues. The DNA of the CDR3 is TGTGCCAGCAGTTTAGGTGAAAAACTGTTTTTT. Translating it yields CASSLGEKLFF.

This clone was picked up a small number of times. The chain is built from TRBV4-1 and TRBJ2-1; no reliable D call. Germline values: CDR1 MGHRA, CDR2 YSYEKL. Trimming took 1 base from V and 8 from J, leaving 6 bases between them. This CDR3 has 12 amino acids. CDR3: CASSQGMDEQFF. The CDR3 region has the DNA TGCGCCAGCAGCCAAGGGATGGATGAGCAGTTCTTC.

The chain is built from TRBV7-9 and TRBJ1-4; 11 positions agree with TRBD1. J was trimmed by 7 bases and V by 5 bases; bases with no gene match: 6. The CDR3 sequence is 15 residues long. Germline CDR1 SEHNR, CDR2 FQNEAQ (reference sequence). In nucleotides, the CDR3 is TGTGCCAGCAGCCTAAGGACAGGGGGCAGTGAAAAACTGTTTTTT. Its protein is CASSLRTGGSEKLFF.

The V and J genes are TRBV5-1 and TRBJ1-4, with TRBD1 matching 8 bases. Germline trimming cut 3 bases from V and 0 bases from J; bases unmatched to any gene: 1. The CDR3 loop spans 15 amino acids. Germline values: CDR1 SGHRS, CDR2 YFSETQ. The CDR3 sequence is CASSSTGATNEKLFF. CDR3 in DNA: TGCGCCAGCAGCTCGACAGGGGCAACTAATGAAAAACTGTTTTTT.

The V gene is TRBV28, the J gene TRBJ2-7, with D possibly being TRBD2 (6 bases). The CDR3 has 15 amino acids. CDR1 is MDHEN, CDR2 SYDVKM, per germline. The germline V and J ends were trimmed by 2 bases and 3 bases, with 14 bases remaining between them. The CDR3 loop is CASSLVRLGGYEQYF. In DNA, the CDR3 is TGTGCCAGCAGTTTAGTTCGACTAGGAGGCTACGAGCAGTACTTC.

This chain links TRBV28 with TRBJ2-7; 10 bases match TRBD2. The CDR3 covers 16 residues. V shed 4 bases, J shed 1 base, and the junction held 7 bases outside the gene matches. Germline loops: CDR1 MDHEN, CDR2 SYDVKM. The CDR3 protein is CASSYRLAGDSYEQYF. CDR3 nucleotides: TGTGCCAGCAGTTATCGGCTAGCGGGAGATTCCTACGAGCAGTACTTC.

The chain links TRBV6-1 to TRBJ2-5, with 7 bases lining up with TRBD2. Trimming cost V 3 bases and J 7 bases; bases outside gene matches: 5. The length of the CDR3 is 13 residues. Per germline, CDR1 MNHNS and CDR2 SASEGT. This chain's CDR3 is CASSDGLAATQYF. CDR3 nucleotide sequence: TGTGCCAGCAGTGACGGGCTAGCGGCGACCCAGTACTTC.

The rearrangement uses TRBV6-1 and TRBJ2-7, with D tentatively TRBD2 (6 bases). Trimming shortened V by 7 bases and J by 8 bases, and 24 bases separated the two germline ends. Germline V lookup: CDR1 MNHNS, CDR2 SASEGT. CDR3 size: 15 residues. CDR3 residues: CASTALGDSFRQQYF. CDR3 in DNA: TGTGCCAGCACCGCCCTCGGGGACTCCTTTCGTCAGCAGTACTTC.

The CDR3 DNA follows: TGTGCCAGCAGCCCGAACGTAGGACACGAGCAGTACTTC. Its protein product is CASSPNVGHEQYF. This chain connects TRBV7-3 to TRBJ2-7, with D unresolved. The CDR3 runs 13 residues. The V end was cut by 5 bases, the J end by 5 bases, with 13 bases between. Germline V lookup: CDR1 SGHTA, CDR2 FQGTGA.

The V gene is TRBV27, the J gene TRBJ2-5; D is possibly TRBD1 (6 bases). Germline lookup yields CDR1 MNHEY and CDR2 SMNVEV (reference sequence). This CDR3 has 15 amino acids. V was shortened by 3 bases and J by 4 bases, with 15 bases between the two germline ends. CDR3 nucleotide sequence: TGTGCCAGCAGTTTGTCTACAGGGATGGGAGAGACCCAGTACTTC. Its protein product is CASSLSTGMGETQYF.

In its sample, this clone was seen a few times. The chain uses TRBV5-5 and TRBJ2-7, with a possible D match to TRBD2 (6 bases). V was pared by 4 bases and J by 1 base, with 15 bases between. There are 15 residues in the CDR3. Germline V gene data show CDR1 as SGHKS and CDR2 as YYEKEE (reference sequence). The CDR3 DNA is TGTGCCAGCAGCCCGCTCTTTGGGGGGTCCTACGAGCAGTACTTC. It encodes CASSPLFGGSYEQYF.

The chain uses TRBV18 and TRBJ1-4; D is uncertain. CDR1 is KGHSH and CDR2 is LQKENI in the germline V gene. This CDR3 contains 15 residues. Trimming stripped 4 bases from V and 1 base from J, with 10 bases between. The CDR3 DNA follows: TGTGCCAGCTCACTCAACACCGGAACTAATGAAAAACTGTTTTTT. This translates into CASSLNTGTNEKLFF.

This sequence joins TRBV7-3 and TRBJ2-1; D is possibly TRBD1 (6 bases). Trimming left V 1 base short and J 8 bases short, with 12 bases between. Germline V lookup: CDR1 SGHTA, CDR2 FQGTGA. The CDR3 extends over 14 amino acids. The CDR3 is CASSLNGGLHEQFF. The CDR3, as DNA: TGTGCCAGCAGCTTAAATGGGGGCCTTCATGAGCAGTTCTTC.

The rearrangement joins TRBV19 to TRBJ2-5; 7 nucleotides agree with TRBD1. The CDR3 is made up of 15 amino acids. Germline V gene lookup returns CDR1 LNHDA and CDR2 SQIVND (reference sequence). V shed 4 bases, J shed 3 bases, and the junction held 8 bases outside the gene matches. Here the CDR3 reads CASSTPGTDKETQYF. The CDR3 DNA reads as TGTGCCAGTAGTACCCCCGGGACAGATAAAGAGACCCAGTACTTC. The full variable domain, rest sourced from reference TRBV19 and TRBJ2-5, is DGGITQSPKYLFRKEGQNVTLSCEQNLNHDAMYWYRQDPGQGLRLIYYSQIVNDFQKGDIAEGYSVSREKKESFPLTVTSAQKNPTAFYLCASSTPGTDKETQYFGPGTRLLVL.

The V and J genes are TRBV7-2 and TRBJ1-4, with D unresolved. Germline CDR1 reads SGHTA; CDR2 reads FQGNSA. CDR3 length: 14 amino acids. The V end was cut by 1 base, the J end by 4 bases, with 7 bases between. CDR3 residues: CASSLGPFNEKLFF. CDR3 DNA: TGTGCCAGCAGCTTAGGGCCCTTTAATGAAAAACTGTTTTTT.

This clone was recorded once. The chain couples TRBV18 to TRBJ1-1; TRBD1 is a possible D gene (6 bases). The CDR3 is made up of 18 amino acids. Germline-derived CDR1 and CDR2 are KGHSH and LQKENI. The V and J ends lost 5 bases and 1 base respectively, with 23 bases between them. The CDR3 DNA sequence: TGTGCCAGCTCAAGTCCTGCAGGGGAAAGTAGCCAGAACACTGAAGCTTTCTTT. Its translation is CASSSPAGESSQNTEAFF.

In this sample, this clone is medium-sized. The chain employs TRBV7-2 and TRBJ2-7; tentative D call: TRBD1 (5 bases). The germline CDR1 and CDR2 sequences are SGHTA and FQGNSA. The CDR3 covers 15 residues. The V and J ends lost 1 base and 0 bases respectively, with 10 bases between them. As DNA, the CDR3 is TGTGCCAGCAGCTTAGGGACATTGAGCTCCTACGAGCAGTACTTC. Encoded protein: CASSLGTLSSYEQYF.

Of note for this clone: Compared with germline, one end of the junction differs, possibly owing to a read error. The chain combines TRBV5-8 with TRBJ2-3; no clear D gene. Germline-derived CDR1 and CDR2 are SGHTS and YDEGEE. The CDR3 spans 16 residues. Here the CDR3 DNA reads TGCGCCAGCAGCCAAGACCGGCCCAGTAGGGCGGATACGCAGTATTTT. It is translated as CASSQDRPSRADTQYF.

The V and J genes are TRBV2 and TRBJ1-1; unclear D gene. V gave up 6 bases and J gave up 4 bases, with 12 bases separating them. CDR1 is SNHLY, CDR2 FYNNEI, per germline. CDR3 length: 13 amino acids. DNA of the CDR3: TGTGCCAGCAGCGACAATGGCGGCACTGAAGCTTTCTTT. Encoded protein: CASSDNGGTEAFF.

In its sample, this clone ranks as large. The gene calls are TRBV27 and TRBJ2-7; maybe TRBD2 (6 bases). V was pared by 6 bases and J by 2 bases, with 20 bases between. Per germline, CDR1 MNHEY and CDR2 SMNVEV (reference sequence). The CDR3 loop spans 16 amino acids. The CDR3, as DNA: TGTGCCAGCAGCTTAACCTCAGGGACTTTCGCCTACGAGCAGTACTTC. The encoded protein is CASSLTSGTFAYEQYF.

The chain recombines TRBV27 with TRBJ2-7; TRBD2 aligns across 12 bases. J was trimmed by 2 bases and V by 2 bases; bases with no gene match: 1. The germline V gene encodes CDR1 MNHEY and CDR2 SMNVEV (reference sequence). CDR3 size: 15 residues. CDR3 sequence: CASSLASGGAYEQYF. The CDR3 nucleotides are TGTGCCAGCAGTTTAGCTAGCGGGGGGGCCTACGAGCAGTACTTC.

By proportion, this clone is large. The chain employs TRBV4-3 and TRBJ1-1; D might be TRBD1 (5 bases). The germline CDR1 and CDR2 sequences are LGHNA and YSLEER. This CDR3 region has 16 residues. V shed 0 bases and J shed 1 base, with 12 bases lying between them. CDR3 sequence reads: CASSQDVGQGNTEAFF. DNA of the CDR3: TGCGCCAGCAGCCAAGATGTTGGGCAGGGGAACACTGAAGCTTTCTTT.

The V and J genes are TRBV14 and TRBJ2-1; 14 bases align to TRBD2. The CDR3 is 17 residues long. The J segment lost 5 bases and the V segment lost 3 bases, leaving 6 bases of the junction unmatched. Germline CDR1 and CDR2: SGHDN and FVKESK. DNA of the CDR3: TGTGCCAGCAGCCAGAACCTGGGACTAGCGGGAGACAATGAGCAGTTCTTC. Its translation: CASSQNLGLAGDNEQFF.